A single sample is the source of the 23 T cell receptor beta chains below, sequenced in a study of Ad26.COV2.S vaccination and SARS-CoV-2 variants (dated by TCRdb to the early 2020s). The intended sense of this specimen's treatment or condition label: around 19 received Ad26.COV2.S at low or high dose, single or two shots; 5 received placebo; per-sample allocation not given. Repertoires of vaccine and placebo recipients were sequenced from samples taken on day 63 after the first injection. Library preparation employed the immunoSEQ multiplex PCR assay. The clones in this table, taken by TCRdb from immuneACCESS, are in-frame only. Not every clone is retained; where verified, under half of the shortfall comes from an unresolved V gene, and the cause of the rest is unknown. For this sample the table gives roughly 680,000 clones, of which about 90% were detected only once. The leading ten clones occupy approximately 1.5% of the sample.

Material: peripheral blood, obtained in a trial of Ad26.COV2.S vaccine versus placebo. These receptors came from a person between 18 and 65 years old who received the Ad26.COV2.S COVID-19 vaccine or a placebo.

The CDR3 region is CAWSPDTNQPQHF. The CDR3 bases are TGTGCCTGGAGTCCGGACACTAATCAGCCCCAGCATTTT. The chain employs TRBV30 and TRBJ1-5, with D possibly TRBD1 on 5 matching bases. The germline V and J ends were trimmed by 2 bases and 4 bases, with 9 bases remaining between them. Germline loops: CDR1 GTSNPN, CDR2 SVGIG (reference sequence). CDR3 length: 13 residues.

The genes are TRBV3-1 (or the pseudogene TRBV3-2) and TRBJ2-2; TRBD1 is a possible D gene (6 bases). The CDR3 runs to 15 residues. CDR1 is LGHDT and CDR2 is YNNKEL in the germline V gene (reference sequence). The V end was cut by 3 bases, the J end by 4 bases, with 12 bases between. CDR3 protein: CASSQQGRTTGELFF. Here the CDR3 DNA reads TGTGCCAGCAGCCAGCAGGGGCGGACCACCGGGGAGCTGTTTTTT.

This clone has more than one count but fewer than ten. The rearrangement links TRBV4-2 to TRBJ1-2; 7 bases are a match to TRBD1. The CDR3 runs to 16 residues. Germline V gene data show CDR1 as LGHNA and CDR2 as YNFKEQ. V gave up 0 bases and J gave up 8 bases; unmatched junction bases: 12. CDR3 DNA: TGTGCCAGCAGCCAAGATAGGCTGGGACAGCTTGGGGGCTACACCTTC. Its protein product is CASSQDRLGQLGGYTF.

The chain uses TRBV11-3 and TRBJ2-1; TRBD2 matches 8 bases. J was trimmed by 2 bases and V by 5 bases; bases with no gene match: 2. The CDR3 consists of 14 residues. CDR1 SGHNT and CDR2 YENEEA come from the germline V gene. This chain's CDR3 is CASSPAGAYNEQFF. In nucleotides, the CDR3 is TGTGCCAGCAGCCCAGCGGGAGCCTACAATGAGCAGTTCTTC.

This chain links TRBV7-9 with TRBJ2-2, with 8 bases matching TRBD1. Germline CDR1 and CDR2: SEHNR and FQNEAQ (reference sequence). The CDR3 runs 12 residues. The CDR3 DNA is TGTGCGGGCAGGGGGCTTTCCGGGGAGCTGTTTTTT. This codes for CAGRGLSGELFF. Based on the CDR3 plus reference TRBV7-9 and TRBJ2-2, the full variable domain is DTGVSQNPRHKITKRGQNVTFRCDPISEHNRLYWYRQTLGQGPEFLTYFQNEAQLEKSRLLSDRFSAERPKGSFSTLEIQRTEQGDSAMYLCAGRGLSGELFFGEGSRLTVL.

As concerns this clone: Other DNA sequences in this sample translate to the same CDR3. The V call is TRBV6-5, the J call TRBJ1-2; D call uncertain. The CDR3 is 12 residues long. Germline CDR1 MNHEY, CDR2 SVGAGI. V lost 0 bases, J lost 7 bases, and 6 bases lay in between. CDR3 sequence reads: CASSYSTGGYTF. CDR3 DNA: TGTGCCAGCAGTTACTCGACTGGTGGCTACACCTTC.

CDR3 residues: CAIRDQSTDTQYF. The DNA for the CDR3 is TGTGCCATCAGGGATCAATCCACAGATACGCAGTATTTT. The rearrangement links TRBV10-3 to TRBJ2-3, with no clear D. Per the germline V gene, CDR1 is ENHRY and CDR2 is SYGVKD. V lost 6 bases, J lost 2 bases, and 9 bases lay in between. The CDR3 sequence is 13 residues long.

The rearrangement links TRBV19 to TRBJ1-1; unclear D gene. The germline V gene has CDR1 LNHDA and CDR2 SQIVND (reference sequence). This CDR3 is 13 amino acids long. V was clipped by 7 bases and J by 1 base, with 10 bases between them. CDR3 DNA sequence: TGTGCCAGTACTTATCGAGGGAACACTGAAGCTTTCTTT. As protein: CASTYRGNTEAFF.

The chain combines TRBV2 with TRBJ2-7; D call uncertain. The ends were cut back, 8 bases at V and 2 bases at J, with 10 bases in the middle. The CDR3 loop spans 12 amino acids. Germline V gives CDR1 SNHLY, CDR2 FYNNEI. The CDR3 nucleotides read TGTGCCAGCGGTGCAGACACCTACGAGCAGTACTTC. This codes for CASGADTYEQYF.

V is TRBV11-3 and J is TRBJ2-5, with 7 bases lining up with TRBD1. Germline V lookup: CDR1 SGHNT, CDR2 YENEEA. The J segment lost 5 bases and the V segment lost 5 bases, leaving 11 bases of the junction unmatched. The length of the CDR3 is 15 residues. The DNA of the CDR3 is TGTGCCAGCAGCGCAGGTGGACAGGTCTATGAGACCCAGTACTTC. This encodes CASSAGGQVYETQYF. Drawing the rest from reference TRBV11-3 and TRBJ2-5, the complete variable domain is EAGVVQSPRYKIIEKKQPVAFWCNPISGHNTLYWYLQNLGQGPELLIRYENEEAVDDSQLPKDRFSAERLKGVDSTLKIQPAELGDSAVYLCASSAGGQVYETQYFGPGTRLLVL.

The chain employs TRBV15 and TRBJ1-4; 7 bases map to TRBD1. The trim removed 5 bases at V and 6 bases at J, leaving 21 bases unmatched. Germline V gene data show CDR1 as LNHNV and CDR2 as YYDKDF (reference sequence). The CDR3 consists of 19 residues. CDR3 nucleotide sequence: TGTGCCACCAGCTCCAGTAGGGGGGACAGACCCCAGGGGGATGAAAAACTGTTTTTT. Translated, it gives CATSSSRGDRPQGDEKLFF. Based on the CDR3 plus reference TRBV15 and TRBJ1-4, the full variable domain is DAMVIQNPRYQVTQFGKPVTLSCSQTLNHNVMYWYQQKSSQAPKLLFHYYDKDFNNEADTPDNFQSRRPNTSFCFLDIRSPGLGDTAMYLCATSSSRGDRPQGDEKLFFGSGTQLSVL.

V is TRBV4-2 and J is TRBJ1-5, with 7 bases identical to TRBD1. Germline CDR1 is LGHNA and CDR2 is YNFKEQ. CDR3 length: 15 residues. The ends lost 6 bases at V and 0 bases at J; junction bases unmatched: 5. The CDR3 spells CASRMTGNSNQPQHF. In DNA, the CDR3 is TGTGCCAGCAGAATGACAGGGAATAGCAATCAGCCCCAGCATTTT.

The chain uses TRBV19 and TRBJ1-6; D is possibly TRBD1 (5 bases). Germline V CDR1 and CDR2: LNHDA, SQIVND (reference sequence). CDR3 length equals 14 residues. The V gene lost 7 bases and the J gene lost 2 bases, with 9 bases spanning the gap. The CDR3: CASTGRAYNSPLHF. The CDR3 DNA follows: TGTGCCAGTACAGGGCGCGCCTATAATTCACCCCTCCACTTT.

The CDR3 here is CAWSVAGGDRGGYTF. CDR3 DNA: TGTGCCTGGAGTGTTGCGGGGGGGGATCGAGGTGGCTACACCTTC. This chain links TRBV30 with TRBJ1-2; the D gene is possibly TRBD1 (5 bases). The CDR3 totals 15 residues. Per the germline V gene, CDR1 is GTSNPN and CDR2 is SVGIG (reference sequence). V shed 0 bases and J shed 7 bases, with 18 bases lying between them.

The chain carries TRBV5-1 and TRBJ2-2; D uncertain. In germline, CDR1 is SGHRS, CDR2 YFSETQ. V was pared by 4 bases and J by 1 base, with 8 bases between. This CDR3 comprises 14 residues. The CDR3 DNA reads TGCGCCAGCAGCGAAGTATTGAACACCGGGGAGCTGTTTTTT. This codes for CASSEVLNTGELFF.

The genes are TRBV7-8 and TRBJ2-7, with 11 nucleotides matching TRBD2. Trimming at V came to 3 bases and at J to 2 bases, leaving 3 bases not matched to a gene. Germline CDR1 SGHVS, CDR2 FQNEAQ. The CDR3 has 15 residues. The CDR3 is CASSLRLAGPYEQYF. The CDR3 nucleotides read TGTGCCAGCAGCTTGAGACTAGCGGGGCCCTACGAGCAGTACTTC.

The chain's CDR3 is CASHPGATNEKLFF. The CDR3 coding sequence is TGCGCCAGCCATCCAGGTGCAACTAATGAAAAACTGTTTTTT. This chain joins TRBV5-1 and TRBJ1-4; D gene unclear. The CDR3 consists of 14 residues. Germline V gene lookup returns CDR1 SGHRS and CDR2 YFSETQ. Trimming left V 7 bases short and J 0 bases short, with 10 bases between.

This clone came up once. This rearrangement joins TRBV9 to TRBJ1-3; D remains ambiguous. The length of the CDR3 is 12 residues. The V gene's germline CDR1 is SGDLS and CDR2 YYNGEE. Trimming took off 3 bases at V and 7 bases at J, with 8 bases between the two ends. CDR3 nucleotides: TGTGCCAGCAGCGCCGACTGGAACACCATATATTTT. Its protein is CASSADWNTIYF.

This clone was observed once. The chain links TRBV4-2 to TRBJ1-2; D is ambiguous. CDR3 length equals 14 residues. With 0 bases removed from V and 6 bases from J, the gap between germline ends came to 11 bases. Looked up from germline, CDR1 is LGHNA and CDR2 is YNFKEQ. CDR3 DNA: TGTGCCAGCAGCCAAGATAGGAGCCGCGATGGCTACACCTTC. Its protein product is CASSQDRSRDGYTF.

This chain joins TRBV19 and TRBJ2-5; 7 bases agree with TRBD2. The CDR3 spans 13 residues. The V gene end was trimmed by 4 bases and the J gene end by 4 bases; junction bases not matched to a gene: 3. The V gene's germline CDR1 is LNHDA and CDR2 SQIVND (reference sequence). The CDR3 reads CASSRREGETQYF. As DNA, the CDR3 is TGTGCCAGTAGTAGGAGGGAGGGAGAGACCCAGTACTTC.

In its sample, this clone was seen once. The chain is built from TRBV6-6 and TRBJ1-1, with D unclear. This CDR3 spans 12 amino acids. Per germline, CDR1 MNHNY and CDR2 SVGAGI (reference sequence). The germline V and J ends were trimmed by 2 bases and 6 bases, with 7 bases remaining between them. The CDR3 loop is CASSYEDPEAFF. In DNA form, the CDR3 reads TGTGCCAGCAGTTACGAGGACCCTGAAGCTTTCTTT.

DNA of the CDR3: TGTGCCAGCAGGCGGGGACCAAGCACAGATACGCAGTATTTT. Protein sequence: CASRRGPSTDTQYF. The chain couples TRBV6-4 to TRBJ2-3; weak D call: TRBD2 (6 bases). Trimming pared 6 bases from V and 0 bases from J, leaving 10 bases between. This CDR3 has 14 amino acids. The V gene's germline CDR1 is MRHNA and CDR2 SNTAGT.

The chain has TRBV12-3 or TRBV12-4 and TRBJ2-7; D gene unclear. The CDR3 contains 13 residues. Trimming stripped 3 bases from V and 3 bases from J, with 9 bases between. The CDR3 is CASSLDGNYEQYF. The CDR3 nucleotides are TGTGCCAGCAGTTTGGACGGTAACTACGAGCAGTACTTC.